This T cell receptor (beta chain) was identified in a study of neurological immune-mediated disorders. Broader study findings: The study found no CDR3 amino acid sequences shared by expanded clones across subjects, suggesting private repertoires in all groups. The highest TCR clonal expansion occurred in HTLV-1-associated myelopathy; multiple sclerosis fell below healthy controls.

Unsorted libraries were derived from 2 million PBMCs stored at -80 C. The method for making cDNA was 5'RACE, and it used 10-nucleotide random UMIs. TCRdb reprocessed the 5' RACE reads via MiXCR and lists one record per CDR3 protein. This sample carries tens of thousands of distinct CDR3 sequences, approximately 10% of them seen once, and the ten largest clones take about 2%. This clonotype was counted at least ten times. As yet, its antigen is unknown. With 5 bases clipped from V and 5 bases from J, the junction kept 11 bases outside the gene matches. Per the germline V gene, CDR1 is SQVTM and CDR2 is ANQGSEA. CDR3 size: 14 residues.

The TCR originated in a middle-aged man in good health. The V call is TRBV29-1, the J call TRBJ2-5; 7 bases align to TRBD2. Specimen: PBMCs. CDR3 loop: CSVHLETAGETQYF. CDR3 nucleotide sequence: TGCAGCGTTCACCTGGAGACAGCGGGGGAGACCCAGTACTTC.